This entry is about one T cell receptor (beta chain). The antigen it recognizes is unknown. No much larger clonotype is one base removed from it; base qualities were not supplied. The library relied on the immunoSEQ multiplex PCR assay. A mixture of 60 forward primers for TCR Vbeta segments and 13 reverse primers for TCR Jbeta segments was used in the multiplex PCR. The CDR3 region of rearranged TCR beta genes was amplified from genomic DNA by a multiplex PCR assay. The amplified TCR beta libraries were sequenced on the Illumina HiSeq System as 87-base-pair reads. Under the source paper's analysis protocol: In a later analysis, tens of millions of unique TCR beta chains were counted across the 500 to 850 repertoires, and around 10 million of these chains were shared by at least two donors. A nearest-neighbor algorithm error-corrected the raw reads and collapsed the reads into unique sequences, merging closely related sequences to remove PCR and sequencing errors. To assign V, D and J gene segments, CDR3 sequences were aligned to IMGT reference sequences. For a sequence to be retained, at least a six-nucleotide match to both a V gene segment and a J gene segment was required. Rearrangements were called productive when the CDR3 lacked stop codons and stayed in frame with V and J; all others were non-productive. CDR3 was defined by IMGT convention, running from the second conserved V-encoded cysteine to the conserved J-encoded phenylalanine. In an earlier analysis of approximately 590 of the donors, sequences lacking an unambiguous match to a single V gene segment were excluded. An earlier analysis of 587 of the donors called V segments functional above 56.7% productive rearrangements and segregating when the between-donor standard deviation exceeded 5%. A statistical classification framework was built for diagnosing cytomegalovirus status from the catalog of TCR beta chain sequences. In a later analysis, TCR nucleotide sequences were compared against IMGT/GENE-DB human TR gene sequences so that V and J genes could be assigned. In a later analysis, CDR3 sequences and most-parsimonious VDJ recombination scenarios were assigned using the TCRdist pipeline. In a later analysis, each TCR beta chain was defined by its CDR3 amino acid sequence together with its V-gene family, and reads without a unique V-gene family were excluded. As a way to deal with suspected cross-contamination and a sequencing artifact, a later analysis dropped approximately 570 nucleotide sequences that were highly shared and had low generation probability. In a later analysis, a clonal expansion index was calculated for each public chain from normalized within-repertoire ranks of inferred template counts. In a later analysis, generation probabilities were computed with a VDJ recombination model fitted to out-of-frame rearrangements, and the resulting probabilities were checked against IGoR. Hypergeometric tests were used in a later analysis to score TCR-TCR, TCR-HLA and TCR-CMV co-occurrence, with a repertoire-size bias correction applied to the TCR pairs. To estimate false discovery rates, a later analysis permuted the HLA or CMV assignments 20 times. A later analysis grouped co-occurring TCRs with DBSCAN, adding TCRdist sequence similarity when clustering within HLA-allele-positive subsets. Repertoires with fewer than 30,000 or more than 120,000 public chains, plus five repertoires with anomalous nucleotide sharing, were excluded from co-occurrence clustering. TCRdb retrieved this table from immuneACCESS and kept in-frame rearrangements only. Not all clones are present; in checked studies, unresolved V genes account for under half, and no reason is known for the remainder. D and trimming were read from the DNA, whereas the V and J calls and clone size are those reported in that table. This sample lists approximately 160,000 clones; around 75% were detected once. Over 1.1% of the sample comes from the top ten.

The cohort comprised 710 or so healthy bone marrow donors. Cohort members were all nominally healthy when sampled, although unrecorded immune exposures were likely present. The donor tested CMV seronegative and was one of the 352 seronegative cohort members. A peripheral blood sample was provided by each donor, and peripheral blood mononuclear cells were used for TCR beta sequencing. The Qiagen DNeasy Blood Extraction Kit was used to extract genomic DNA from the blood cell samples. The sample belongs to a study of cytomegalovirus exposure and HLA in healthy donors (dated by TCRdb to 2015 to 2018). Describing the broader study: According to an earlier analysis of a few hundred of the donors, some 170 million T cells yielded 117 million unique TCR beta sequences and approximately 300 Gb of sequence data. About 330 gigabases of sequencing data and tens of millions of unique TCR sequences made up an early release that covered over 550 HLA-typed donors. Of the approximately 400 genotyped donors, 75% to 85% were placed in the genetic ancestry cluster associated with self-reported Caucasian donors. The study aimed to test whether signatures of past pathogen exposure could be identified by cataloging public T cell receptors. The study profiled the T cell repertoires of some 610 subjects by immunosequencing and related them to cytomegalovirus serostatus. In addition to the first cohort of 500 to 850 subjects, a separate validation cohort of approximately 120 different subjects was used. To predict cytomegalovirus infection status, the study brought together high-throughput TCR immunosequencing, statistical association of individual TCRs with disease status, and machine learning. In a later analysis, previously published TCR beta repertoires from fewer than 750 donors were re-analyzed and high-resolution HLA genotyping was added so that TCR occurrence patterns could be studied. In the later analysis, no new phenotypic data were used to find candidate immune exposures; instead, reliance was placed on TCR beta sequences and their occurrence across donors. In an earlier analysis of 500 to 650 of the donors, high-throughput TCR beta sequencing was used to judge whether each TCR beta V gene segment behaved as functional or pseudogenic. Donor age, sex, ethnicity and CMV serostatus were collected together with the repertoire data. Genome-wide SNP genotypes for about 55% of the 666 donors were used in a later genetic analysis, which treated that subset as a discovery cohort. Every repertoire in the discovery cohort had been generated on one and the same sequencing platform. HLA typing included class I and class II loci at four-digit resolution. Typing coverage varied by locus: about 620-640 donors for A, B, C, DRB1 and DQB1; 500 to 550 for DQA1; about 590 for DPA1; around 450 for DPB1. Because of strong linkage in the cohort, roughly five DR-DQ haplotypes were treated as single units for association and clustering. Across 398 genotyped donors of the cohort, an average of approximately 200,000 unique TCR beta nucleotide sequences per donor were sequenced, and 15% to 20% of those sequences were non-productive.

What the study reported, not specific to this receptor: A later analysis found that TCR association rates varied across HLA loci, with DRB1 alleles showing the most associated TCRs and HLA-C alleles the fewest. Strong co-occurrence of HLA alleles, especially DR and DQ, made assigning TCR associations to individual alleles difficult. The authors suggested that the approach could potentially be extended to other disease states and immunological phenotypes. While some public TCRs were present in many individuals, most TCR sequences turned up only very rarely across donors. Three of the identified cytomegalovirus-associated TCR beta chains were confirmed in vitro to be specific for cytomegalovirus antigens. A further reported finding was that TCR beta sequences accurately predicted the HLA-A and HLA-B alleles for most subjects in the first cohort. A later analysis associated 17,000 or so TCR beta sequences with specific HLA alleles at a false discovery rate of 0.05. A group of highly shared sequence variants was considered likely to be a technical artifact of the sequencing pipeline. Because counts were too low, about 18 rarely observed V segments, including chromosome 9 orphons, were excluded from the earlier analysis of 587 of the donors. Roughly uniform sequencing depth across donors was assumed in presence/absence analyses, although this assumption may not hold. An association between a missense DCLRE1C variant and V-gene and J-gene trimming of TCR beta chains was found in a later genetic analysis and replicated in an independent cohort. A later analysis found that most CMV-associated TCR beta chains appeared HLA-restricted, with HLA associations seemingly driven largely by CMV exposure. The only immune exposure information available for the cohort was CMV serostatus. Because HLA typing was unavailable for some donors at each locus, only the typed subset was used in association tests. Only TCR beta chains were sequenced in this cohort, and the absence of alpha or paired-chain data limited detectable features. The classifier was reported to diagnose cytomegalovirus status with high specificity and sensitivity in both the original and validation cohorts. In a later analysis, HLA-associated TCR beta chains were found to be more clonally expanded and to have lower generation probabilities than equally common non-associated chains. The study gave a list of over 150 TCR beta chains associated with cytomegalovirus. A later analysis reported that several top co-occurrence clusters appeared linked to parvovirus B19, influenza, CMV and Epstein-Barr virus. A later genetic analysis reported fewer N-insertions in productive TCRs among donors in an Asian-associated ancestry cluster than the roughly 720-donor mean. In an earlier analysis of several hundred of the donors, most TCR beta V segments were observed in productive rearrangements about 87% or about 30% of the time, broadly matching IMGT annotations. Linkage disequilibrium might explain the correlated functional status among segregating V segments, but an unknown experimental factor could not be ruled out.

Sequencing was carried out using PBMCs. The sequence was obtained from a man aged 18 to 30 in good health and CMV-seronegative.

The CDR3 is CASSVGGSGSLSYEQFF. The DNA sequence is TGTGCCAGCAGCGTAGGGGGTAGCGGGAGTTTAAGCTATGAGCAGTTCTTC. Here the chain combines TRBV9 and TRBJ2-1; 9 bases in between match TRBD2. Looking up the germline V gene yields CDR1 SGDLS and CDR2 YYNGEE. Compared with germline, V lacks 0 bases and J lacks 8 bases; bases without a gene match: 12. The CDR3 covers 17 residues, taking in both the cysteine and the phenylalanine. The kept DNA is CDR3 alone, 51 bases in frame from the first base.